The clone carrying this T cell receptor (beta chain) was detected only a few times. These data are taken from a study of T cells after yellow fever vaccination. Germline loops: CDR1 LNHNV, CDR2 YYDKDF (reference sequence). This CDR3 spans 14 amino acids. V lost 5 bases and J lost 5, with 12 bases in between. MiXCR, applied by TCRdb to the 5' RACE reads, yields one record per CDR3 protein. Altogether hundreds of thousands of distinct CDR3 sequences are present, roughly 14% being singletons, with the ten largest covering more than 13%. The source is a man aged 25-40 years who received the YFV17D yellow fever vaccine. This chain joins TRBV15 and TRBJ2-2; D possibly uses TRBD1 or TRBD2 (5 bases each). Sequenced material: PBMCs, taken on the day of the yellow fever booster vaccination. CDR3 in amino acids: CATSGTRWTGELFF. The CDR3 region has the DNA TGTGCCACCAGCGGGACCAGGTGGACCGGGGAGCTGTTTTTT. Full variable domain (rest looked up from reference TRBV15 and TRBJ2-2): DAMVIQNPRYQVTQFGKPVTLSCSQTLNHNVMYWYQQKSSQAPKLLFHYYDKDFNNEADTPDNFQSRRPNTSFCFLDIRSPGLGDTAMYLCATSGTRWTGELFFGEGSRLTVL.